Each of the 32 T cell receptor beta chains below was sequenced from the same sample in a study of Graves' ophthalmopathy and Graves' hyperthyroidism. RNA transcripts yielded amplified TCR beta CDR3 regions. In the first round, RT-PCR was carried out with HTBI primers, and a multiplex PCR formed the second round. Each CDR3 protein is one row after TCRdb ran MiXCR on the multiplex PCR reads. The data hold a few hundred thousand distinct CDR3 sequences, with about 18% observed a single time. Material for sequencing was peripheral blood. The receptors come from an adult woman with stable Graves' hyperthyroidism.

This clonotype appeared many times. This rearrangement joins TRBV12-3 or TRBV12-4 to TRBJ2-5, with D possibly being TRBD2 (5 bases). This CDR3 comprises 13 residues. V was cut by 5 bases and J by 5 bases, with 12 bases left in between. In DNA form, the CDR3 reads TGTGCCAGCAGTCCTACTAGTCGTGAGACCCAGTACTTC. Translation: CASSPTSRETQYF.

The chain recombines TRBV2 with TRBJ2-7; D possibly corresponds to TRBD1 (5 bases). The CDR3 runs to 13 residues. The germline V and J ends were trimmed by 4 bases and 2 bases, with 9 bases remaining between them. From germline, CDR1 is SNHLY and CDR2 FYNNEI. This CDR3 reads CASSAWTTYEQYF. CDR3 DNA: TGTGCCAGCAGTGCGTGGACAACCTACGAGCAGTACTTC.

The chain recombines TRBV12-3 or TRBV12-4 with TRBJ1-5; D ambiguous. Trimming shortened V by 1 base and J by 6 bases, and 16 bases separated the two germline ends. This CDR3 spans 16 amino acids. CDR3 nucleotides: TGTGCCAGCAGTTTAGGGCCCAGACAAGGGAGTCAGCCCCAGCATTTT. Residues: CASSLGPRQGSQPQHF.

This clonotype was counted ten times or more. CDR3 DNA sequence: TGTGCCAGCAGTTTGACCTACCCTACCCAGCCCCAGCATTTT. Residues: CASSLTYPTQPQHF. This chain connects TRBV6-2 or TRBV6-3 to TRBJ1-5; D gene unclear. CDR1 is MNHEY and CDR2 is SVGEGT in the germline V gene. Trimming pared 4 bases from V and 7 bases from J, leaving 14 bases between. The CDR3 contains 14 residues.

This clonotype turned up a few times. The V and J genes are TRBV4-2 and TRBJ2-7; TRBD1 matches at 8 bases. The CDR3 loop spans 18 amino acids. In germline, CDR1 is LGHNA, CDR2 YNFKEQ. The trim removed 4 bases at V and 2 bases at J, leaving 16 bases unmatched. The CDR3 DNA sequence: TGTGCCAGCAGCCCCCGACAGGGGTCTGCTCCCCTCGCCTACGAGCAGTACTTC. Protein: CASSPRQGSAPLAYEQYF.

In its sample, this clonotype was seen many times. This sequence joins TRBV7-8 and TRBJ1-2; tentatively, D is TRBD1 (5 bases). This CDR3 comprises 12 residues. The germline gives CDR1 SGHVS, CDR2 FQNEAQ. Between the trimmed V and J ends, which lost 3 bases and 10 bases, there was a span of 12 bases. The CDR3: CASSLGGSDYTF. The CDR3 nucleotides are TGTGCCAGCAGCTTGGGGGGTTCCGACTACACCTTC.

The rearrangement joins TRBV12-3 or TRBV12-4 to TRBJ1-2, with D hard to call. The CDR3 has 13 residues. Trimming took 4 bases from V and 6 from J, leaving 12 bases between them. The CDR3 here is CASSSRFQDGYTF. The CDR3 coding sequence is TGTGCCAGCAGTTCCAGATTTCAGGATGGCTACACCTTC.

This clonotype was counted between two and nine times. The V call is TRBV29-1, the J call TRBJ2-5; D is possibly TRBD1 (6 bases). Germline assignment: CDR1 SQVTM and CDR2 ANQGSEA. The CDR3 loop spans 13 amino acids. The V gene lost 6 bases and the J gene lost 2 bases, with 13 bases spanning the gap. CDR3 nucleotides: TGCAGCGTCGCGGACGGACAGCAAGAGACCCAGTACTTC. It translates to CSVADGQQETQYF.

This clonotype was seen a handful of times. V is TRBV6-4 and J is TRBJ1-1, with TRBD1 matching over 7 bases. The length of the CDR3 is 14 residues. The germline V gene has CDR1 MRHNA and CDR2 SNTAGT. The J segment lost 5 bases and the V segment lost 3 bases, leaving 6 bases of the junction unmatched. The CDR3 DNA reads as TGTGCCAGCAGTGAAGGGGGCGAGGGAACTGAAGCTTTCTTT. Translation: CASSEGGEGTEAFF.

In its sample, this clonotype was seen once. This chain uses TRBV12-3 or TRBV12-4 with TRBJ1-2; D is ambiguous. This CDR3 has 12 amino acids. V was cut by 5 bases and J by 8 bases, with 12 bases left in between. CDR3 nucleotide sequence: TGTGCCAGCAGTGGGATCCGGAGGGGCTACACCTTC. Translated: CASSGIRRGYTF.

This clonotype occurred many times. V usage is TRBV27 and J usage is TRBJ1-1; D is unclear. Germline values: CDR1 MNHEY, CDR2 SMNVEV (reference sequence). Trimming cost V 3 bases and J 4 bases, with 12 bases left between them. The CDR3 covers 14 residues. In DNA, the CDR3 is TGTGCCAGCAGTTTGATGCACGGCTCCACTGAAGCTTTCTTT. Translating gives CASSLMHGSTEAFF.

This clonotype was detected many times. This sequence joins TRBV28 and TRBJ2-7, with D perhaps TRBD1 (6 bases). CDR1 and CDR2 from the germline V gene are MDHEN and SYDVKM. This CDR3 is built from 15 residues. Deletions cut 5 bases from V and 4 bases from J, with 18 bases between. CDR3 region: CASSTFRGSLYEQYF. As DNA, the CDR3 is TGTGCCAGCAGTACCTTCAGGGGTTCCCTTTACGAGCAGTACTTC.

This clonotype was observed at least ten times. This chain joins TRBV28 and TRBJ1-5; D is possibly TRBD1 (5 bases). The CDR3 is made up of 15 amino acids. CDR1 and CDR2 from the germline V gene are MDHEN and SYDVKM. With 6 bases removed from V and 2 bases from J, the gap between germline ends came to 14 bases. CDR3 in DNA: TGTGCCAGCAGCCTAAATGGCAGGGGCAATCAGCCCCAGCATTTT. Its protein product is CASSLNGRGNQPQHF.

This clonotype has a count of ten or more. The rearrangement joins TRBV12-3 or TRBV12-4 to TRBJ1-5; 7 bases align to TRBD1. With 7 bases clipped from V and 3 bases from J, the junction kept 9 bases outside the gene matches. This CDR3 comprises 15 residues. This CDR3 is CASTHGGGDNQPQHF. The CDR3, as DNA: TGTGCCAGCACCCATGGAGGGGGCGACAATCAGCCCCAGCATTTT.

This clonotype was seen at least ten times. The chain uses TRBV6-5 and TRBJ2-2; D is possibly TRBD1 (5 bases). CDR1 is MNHEY, CDR2 SVGAGI, per germline. The CDR3 is made up of 20 amino acids. V was trimmed by 4 bases and J by 6 bases, leaving 30 bases between them. Here the CDR3 DNA reads TGTGCCAGCAGTTCCCCCTTTGGAACAGGATTGACATTGCGCGCCGGGGAGCTGTTTTTT. Protein sequence: CASSSPFGTGLTLRAGELFF.

Comment on this clonotype: At one end, the junction sequence differs from germline, possibly due to a read error. This rearrangement joins TRBV28 to TRBJ2-5, with TRBD2 matching over 10 bases. This CDR3 spans 17 amino acids. Germline CDR1 and CDR2: MDHEN and SYDVKM. This CDR3 is CASSPHQPSGGPETENF. For the CDR3, the DNA is TGTGCCAGCAGCCCTCACCAGCCTAGCGGGGGTCCGGAGACCGAGAACTTC.

Worth noting for this clonotype: Since a much larger clone is just one base distant, this may be a read error. This chain's CDR3 is CASCRTSGDTYEQYF. CDR3 sequence (DNA): TGTGCCAGTTGTCGGACATCCGGGGATACCTACGAGCAGTACTTC. The chain couples TRBV19 to TRBJ2-7; D is possibly TRBD1 or TRBD2 (5 bases each). The V gene's germline CDR1 is LNHDA and CDR2 SQIVND (reference sequence). V was cut by 8 bases and J by 2 bases, with 19 bases left in between. The CDR3 runs 15 residues.

Many counts were recorded for this clonotype. V gene TRBV9 combines with J gene TRBJ2-7; a weak D match, TRBD2 (6 bases). This CDR3 spans 15 amino acids. CDR1 SGDLS and CDR2 YYNGEE come from the germline V gene. V was clipped by 0 bases and J by 0 bases, with 10 bases between them. CDR3 loop: CASSVGDSGSYEQYF. DNA for the CDR3: TGTGCCAGCAGCGTAGGAGATAGCGGCTCCTACGAGCAGTACTTC.

The chain carries TRBV6-5 and TRBJ1-2; D is uncertain. Trimming removed 5 bases from V and 6 bases from J, with 13 bases in between. The CDR3 has 13 amino acids. Germline CDR1 is MNHEY and CDR2 is SVGAGI. The CDR3 sequence is CASSNGLAHGYTF. DNA for the CDR3: TGTGCCAGCAGTAACGGGTTGGCTCATGGCTACACCTTC.

V and J are TRBV5-1 and TRBJ2-5; D unresolved. This CDR3 is 13 amino acids long. The germline V gene has CDR1 SGHRS and CDR2 YFSETQ. V lost 3 bases and J 4 bases, leaving 10 bases between the germline ends. The DNA for the CDR3 is TGCGCCAGCAGCTCCTCAAGGGTAGAGACCCAGTACTTC. Translating gives CASSSSRVETQYF.

In its sample, this clonotype was seen many times. The genes are TRBV5-1 and TRBJ2-2; D gene ambiguous. Trimming took off 6 bases at V and 4 bases at J, with 7 bases between the two ends. The germline gives CDR1 SGHRS, CDR2 YFSETQ. The CDR3 totals 12 residues. This chain's CDR3 is CASTGSTGELFF. CDR3 nucleotides: TGCGCCAGCACCGGGTCCACCGGGGAGCTGTTTTTT.

In its sample, this clonotype was seen many times. The chain employs TRBV3-1 and TRBJ2-7; D is uncertain. CDR1 and CDR2 (germline): LGHDT, YNNKEL (reference sequence). Trimming pared 0 bases from V and 6 bases from J, leaving 9 bases between. The CDR3 consists of 13 residues. The CDR3 DNA sequence: TGTGCCAGCAGCCAAGATTCGGGCGGCGAGCAGTACTTC. It is translated as CASSQDSGGEQYF.

Concerning this clonotype itself: A read error may explain this, as a much larger clone is one base away. The CDR3 carries no conserved terminal phenylalanine or tryptophan, so it likely arises from a read error. The chain has TRBV15 and TRBJ2-7, with 14 bases lining up with TRBD2. Germline V gives CDR1 LNHNV, CDR2 YYDKDF (reference sequence). V shed 1 base and J 4 bases; nucleotides not matched to a gene: 6. The CDR3 consists of 17 residues. CDR3 coding DNA: TGTGCCACCAGCAGAGTCAGACTAGCGGGAGGGTGGTACGAGCAGTACTAC. Its protein product is CATSRVRLAGGWYEQYY.

This clonotype was observed at least ten times. V usage is TRBV6-1 and J usage is TRBJ1-1, with D maybe TRBD1 (5 bases). V gave up 2 bases and J gave up 3 bases, with 7 bases separating them. This CDR3 region has 13 residues. Germline values: CDR1 MNHNS, CDR2 SASEGT. CDR3 nucleotides: TGTGCCAGCAGTGAACCGGGGGACACTGAAGCTTTCTTT. This gives the protein CASSEPGDTEAFF.

This clonotype has a handful of counts. The V and J genes are TRBV18 and TRBJ2-5; 10 nucleotides agree with TRBD1. This CDR3 has 15 residues. J was trimmed by 5 bases and V by 2 bases; bases with no gene match: 5. Germline values: CDR1 KGHSH, CDR2 LQKENI. CDR3 protein: CASSPRQGAKETQYF. CDR3 nucleotides: TGTGCCAGCTCACCAAGACAGGGGGCGAAGGAGACCCAGTACTTC.

Notes on this clonotype: A much larger clone differs by one base, so this may be a read error. The chain links TRBV6-1 to TRBJ2-7, with 9 bases lining up with TRBD2. Germline trimming cut 6 bases from V and 2 bases from J; bases unmatched to any gene: 2. The length of the CDR3 is 13 residues. From germline, CDR1 is MNHNS and CDR2 SASEGT. CDR3: CASRASGTYEQYV. The CDR3, as DNA: TGTGCCAGCAGGGCTAGCGGGACCTACGAGCAGTACGTC.

The rearrangement joins TRBV6-1 to TRBJ2-7; TRBD2 aligns across 12 bases. CDR1 is MNHNS and CDR2 is SASEGT in the germline V gene. CDR3 length: 15 amino acids. V lost 5 bases and J lost 5; bases outside the gene matches: 7. The CDR3: CASSQGTSGSHEQYF. DNA for the CDR3: TGTGCCAGCAGTCAAGGGACTAGCGGGTCACACGAGCAGTACTTC.

The sample holds a few counts of this clonotype. The rearrangement uses TRBV9 and TRBJ2-6; D not certain. Per germline, CDR1 SGDLS and CDR2 YYNGEE. CDR3 length: 19 amino acids. V was cut by 4 bases and J by 0 bases, with 20 bases left in between. The CDR3 spells CASSLRRGDKVSGANVLTF. CDR3 DNA: TGTGCCAGCAGCCTTCGACGTGGTGACAAAGTCTCTGGGGCCAACGTCCTGACTTTC.

Many counts were recorded for this clonotype. The gene calls are TRBV6-1 and TRBJ2-7; weak D call: TRBD2 (5 bases). The germline V and J ends were trimmed by 8 bases and 7 bases, with 15 bases remaining between them. Germline loops: CDR1 MNHNS, CDR2 SASEGT. This CDR3 region has 12 residues. The DNA of the CDR3 is TGTGCCAGCCGGGTGGGAGTGGATGAGCAGTACTTC. Translation gives CASRVGVDEQYF.

This clonotype was found many times. The chain recombines TRBV2 with TRBJ1-1; D uncertain. Germline V CDR1 and CDR2: SNHLY, FYNNEI. V dropped 4 bases and J dropped 1 base, with 10 bases sitting between them. This CDR3 is 14 amino acids long. CDR3: CASSARIPNTEAFF. In DNA form, the CDR3 reads TGTGCCAGCAGTGCCAGAATCCCGAACACTGAAGCTTTCTTT.

Many counts were recorded for this clonotype. This chain uses TRBV10-3 with TRBJ2-7; 9 nucleotides line up with TRBD1. Trimming at V came to 6 bases and at J to 2 bases, leaving 5 bases not matched to a gene. The CDR3 contains 14 residues. CDR1 is ENHRY and CDR2 is SYGVKD in the germline V gene. The CDR3 loop is CAISTGTGTYEQYF. The DNA of the CDR3 is TGTGCCATCAGCACCGGGACAGGGACCTACGAGCAGTACTTC.

The chain links TRBV6-5 to TRBJ2-7; D is possibly TRBD1 (6 bases). The V end was cut by 0 bases, the J end by 0 bases, with 12 bases between. The V gene's germline CDR1 is MNHEY and CDR2 SVGAGI. The CDR3 runs to 16 residues. The CDR3 is CASSYSLGTHSYEQYF. The CDR3 DNA follows: TGTGCCAGCAGTTACTCCCTCGGGACACACTCCTACGAGCAGTACTTC.